Shown below are 3 T cell receptor beta chains from a single sample sequenced in a study of shared clonotypes between healthy human individuals. The method was immunoSEQ multiplex PCR; TCRdb's version includes in-frame clones alone and lacks a portion of them. The sample includes millions of clones, more than 80% of them seen just once. Material for sequencing was naive CD4+ T cells sorted from blood. The subset here: CD45RA+ positively selected. These receptors were obtained from a man aged 18-30 years in good health.

A remark on this clone: The same CDR3 also results from other DNA sequences found in this sample. J is TRBJ2-2 and V is TRBV10-3; unclear D gene. Trimming took 4 bases from V and 4 from J, leaving 4 bases between them. Germline V gene sequence: CDR1 ENHRY, CDR2 SYGVKD. The CDR3 consists of 12 residues. The DNA of the CDR3 is TGTGCCATCAGTGGGGGCACCGGGGAGCTGTTTTTT. The encoded protein is CAISGGTGELFF.

The chain is built from TRBV5-1 and TRBJ2-5; 9 bases match TRBD1. Trimming cost V 4 bases and J 4 bases; bases outside gene matches: 11. Germline lookup yields CDR1 SGHRS and CDR2 YFSETQ. This CDR3 has 16 residues. The DNA for the CDR3 is TGCGCCAGCAGCCCGCCCTTGGACAGGGGAGGAGAGACCCAGTACTTC. Translation: CASSPPLDRGGETQYF.

This chain connects TRBV10-2 to TRBJ2-7; 13 nucleotides line up with TRBD2. V was clipped by 6 bases and J by 6 bases; unmatched bases: 8. CDR1 is WSHSY, CDR2 SAAADI, per germline. The CDR3 runs to 15 residues. CDR3 in DNA: TGCGCCAGCAGCTATACTAGCGGGGGGGCTCGCGAGCAGTACTTC. It specifies CASSYTSGGAREQYF.